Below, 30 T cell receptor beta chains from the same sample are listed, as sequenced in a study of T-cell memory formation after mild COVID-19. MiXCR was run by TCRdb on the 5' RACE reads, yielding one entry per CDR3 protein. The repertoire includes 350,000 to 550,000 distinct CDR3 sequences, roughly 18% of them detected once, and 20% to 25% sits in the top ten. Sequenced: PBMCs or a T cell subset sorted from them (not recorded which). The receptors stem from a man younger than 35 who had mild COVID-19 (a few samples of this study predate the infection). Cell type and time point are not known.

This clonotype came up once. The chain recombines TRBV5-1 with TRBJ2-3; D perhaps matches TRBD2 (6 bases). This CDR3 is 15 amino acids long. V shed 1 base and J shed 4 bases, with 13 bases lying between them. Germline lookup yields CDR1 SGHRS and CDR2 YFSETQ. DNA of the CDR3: TGCGCCAGCAGCTTGTTACCGGGGGAGTCAGATACGCAGTATTTT. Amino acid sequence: CASSLLPGESDTQYF. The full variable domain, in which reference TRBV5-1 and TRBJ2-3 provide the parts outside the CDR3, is KAGVTQTPRYLIKTRGQQVTLSCSPISGHRSVSWYQQTPGQGLQFLFEYFSETQRNKGNFPGRFSGRQFSNSRSEMNVSTLELGDSALYLCASSLLPGESDTQYFGPGTRLTVL.

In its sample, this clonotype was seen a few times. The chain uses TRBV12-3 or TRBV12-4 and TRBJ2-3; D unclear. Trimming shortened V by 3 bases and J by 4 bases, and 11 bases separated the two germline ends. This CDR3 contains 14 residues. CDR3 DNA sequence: TGTGCCAGCAGTTTTAAGGTTCCCCCAGATACGCAGTATTTT. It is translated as CASSFKVPPDTQYF.

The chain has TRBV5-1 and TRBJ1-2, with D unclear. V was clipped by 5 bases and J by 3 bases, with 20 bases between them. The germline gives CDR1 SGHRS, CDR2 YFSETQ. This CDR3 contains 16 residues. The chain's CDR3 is CASRFLPVRTHYGYTF. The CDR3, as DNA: TGCGCCAGCAGATTTCTCCCGGTTCGGACTCACTATGGCTACACCTTC.

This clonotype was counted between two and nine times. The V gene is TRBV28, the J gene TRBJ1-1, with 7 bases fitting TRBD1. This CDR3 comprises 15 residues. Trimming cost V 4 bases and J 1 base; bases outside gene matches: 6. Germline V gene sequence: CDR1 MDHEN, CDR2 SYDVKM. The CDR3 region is CASSSTGTANTEAFF. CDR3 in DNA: TGTGCCAGCAGTTCGACCGGGACAGCGAACACTGAAGCTTTCTTT.

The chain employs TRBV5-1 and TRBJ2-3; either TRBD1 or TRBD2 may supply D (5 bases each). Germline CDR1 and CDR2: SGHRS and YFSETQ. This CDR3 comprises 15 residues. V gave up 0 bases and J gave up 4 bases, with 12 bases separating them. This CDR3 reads CASSLAVSGPDTQYF. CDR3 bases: TGCGCCAGCAGCTTGGCGGTTTCGGGACCAGATACGCAGTATTTT.

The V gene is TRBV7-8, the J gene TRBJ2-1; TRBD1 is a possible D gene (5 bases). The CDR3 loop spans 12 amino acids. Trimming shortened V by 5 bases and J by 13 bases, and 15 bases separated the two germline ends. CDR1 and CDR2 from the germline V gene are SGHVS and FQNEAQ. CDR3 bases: TGTGCCAGCAGCGGATTAAGTGACAGACAGTTCTTC. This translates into CASSGLSDRQFF.

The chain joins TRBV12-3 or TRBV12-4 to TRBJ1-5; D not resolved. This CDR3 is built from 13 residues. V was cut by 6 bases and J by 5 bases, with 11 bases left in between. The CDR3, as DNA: TGTGCCAGCAGGGGAAAGGAGGATCAGCCCCAGCATTTT. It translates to CASRGKEDQPQHF.

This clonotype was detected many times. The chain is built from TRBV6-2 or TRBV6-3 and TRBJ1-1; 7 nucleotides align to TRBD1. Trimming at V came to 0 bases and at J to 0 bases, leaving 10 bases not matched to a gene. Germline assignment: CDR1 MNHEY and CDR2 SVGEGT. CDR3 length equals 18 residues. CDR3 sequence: CASSYSSRGVRMNTEAFF. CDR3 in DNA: TGTGCCAGCAGTTACTCTTCCAGGGGGGTTCGAATGAACACTGAAGCTTTCTTT.

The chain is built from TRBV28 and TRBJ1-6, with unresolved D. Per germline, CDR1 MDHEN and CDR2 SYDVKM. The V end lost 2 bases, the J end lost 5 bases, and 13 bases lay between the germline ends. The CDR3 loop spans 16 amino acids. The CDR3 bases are TGTGCCAGCAGTTTAACGCAACCCCTAAATAATTCACCCCTCCACTTT. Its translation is CASSLTQPLNNSPLHF.

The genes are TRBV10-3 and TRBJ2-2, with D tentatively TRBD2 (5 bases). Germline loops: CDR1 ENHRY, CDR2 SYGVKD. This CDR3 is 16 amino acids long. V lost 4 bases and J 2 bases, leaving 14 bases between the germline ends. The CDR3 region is CAISAKPTINTGELFF. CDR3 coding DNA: TGTGCCATCAGTGCGAAGCCGACTATTAACACCGGGGAGCTGTTTTTT.

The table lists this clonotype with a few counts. Here the CDR3 DNA reads TGTGCCGACAAGGGATCCTACGAGCAGTACTTC. Its protein is CADKGSYEQYF. V is TRBV21-1 and J is TRBJ2-7; the table names TRBD1, a call not compared with the DNA. TRBV21-1 is a pseudogene. The CDR3 sequence is 11 residues long.

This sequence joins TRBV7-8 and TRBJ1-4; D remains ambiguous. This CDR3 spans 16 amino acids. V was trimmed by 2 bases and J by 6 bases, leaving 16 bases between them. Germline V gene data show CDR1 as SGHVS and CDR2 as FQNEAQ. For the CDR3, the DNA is TGTGCCAGCAGCTTATACCGGGTCCCAGCCCATGAAAAACTGTTTTTT. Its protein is CASSLYRVPAHEKLFF.

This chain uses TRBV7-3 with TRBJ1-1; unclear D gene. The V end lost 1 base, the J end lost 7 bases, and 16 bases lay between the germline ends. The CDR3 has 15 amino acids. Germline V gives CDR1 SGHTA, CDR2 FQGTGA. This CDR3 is CASSLIAGRGIEAFF. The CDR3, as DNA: TGTGCCAGCAGCTTAATTGCGGGTCGAGGGATTGAAGCTTTCTTT.

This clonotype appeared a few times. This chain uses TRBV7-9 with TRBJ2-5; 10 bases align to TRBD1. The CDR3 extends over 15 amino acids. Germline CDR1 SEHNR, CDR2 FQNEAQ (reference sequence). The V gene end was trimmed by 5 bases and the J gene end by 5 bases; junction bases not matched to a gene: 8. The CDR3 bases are TGTGCCAGCAGCCTGAGGACAGGGGGTTTGGAGACCCAGTACTTC. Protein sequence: CASSLRTGGLETQYF.

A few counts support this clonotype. As DNA, the CDR3 is TGTGCCACCAGTGATTTTGGTTACAATGAGCAGTTCTTC. Its protein is CATSDFGYNEQFF. V gene TRBV24-1 combines with J gene TRBJ2-1; D gene unclear. The germline V and J ends were trimmed by 1 base and 4 bases, with 4 bases remaining between them. This CDR3 region has 13 residues. CDR1 and CDR2 from the germline V gene are KGHDR and SFDVKD.

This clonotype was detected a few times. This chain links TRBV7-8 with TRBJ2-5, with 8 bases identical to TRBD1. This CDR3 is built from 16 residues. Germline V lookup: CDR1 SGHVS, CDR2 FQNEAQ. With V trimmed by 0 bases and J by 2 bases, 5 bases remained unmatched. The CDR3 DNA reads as TGTGCCAGCAGCTTAGCAGCAGGGGGCTGGCAAGAGACCCAGTACTTC. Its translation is CASSLAAGGWQETQYF.

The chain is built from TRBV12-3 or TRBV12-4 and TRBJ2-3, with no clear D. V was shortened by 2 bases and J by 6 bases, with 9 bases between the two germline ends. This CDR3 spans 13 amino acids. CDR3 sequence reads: CASSLSPPDTQYF. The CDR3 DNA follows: TGTGCCAGCAGTTTATCCCCACCCGATACGCAGTATTTT.

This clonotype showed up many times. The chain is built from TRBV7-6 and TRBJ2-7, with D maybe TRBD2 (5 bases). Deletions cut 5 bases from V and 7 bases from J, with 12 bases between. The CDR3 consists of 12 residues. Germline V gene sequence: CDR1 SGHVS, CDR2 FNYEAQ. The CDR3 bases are TGTGCCAGCAGCACCGACACGGGGGAGCAGTACGTC. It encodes CASSTDTGEQYV.

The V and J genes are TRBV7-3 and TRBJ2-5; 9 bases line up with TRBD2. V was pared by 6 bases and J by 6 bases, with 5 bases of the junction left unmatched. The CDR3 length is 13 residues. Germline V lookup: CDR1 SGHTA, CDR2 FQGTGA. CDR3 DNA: TGTGCCAGCAGGGCTAGCGGGGACCAGACCCAGTACTTC. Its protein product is CASRASGDQTQYF. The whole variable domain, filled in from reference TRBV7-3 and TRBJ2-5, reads GAGVSQTPSNKVTEKGKYVELRCDPISGHTALYWYRQSLGQGPEFLIYFQGTGAADDSGLPNDRFFAVRPEGSVSTLKIQRTERGDSAVYLCASRASGDQTQYFGPGTRLLVL.

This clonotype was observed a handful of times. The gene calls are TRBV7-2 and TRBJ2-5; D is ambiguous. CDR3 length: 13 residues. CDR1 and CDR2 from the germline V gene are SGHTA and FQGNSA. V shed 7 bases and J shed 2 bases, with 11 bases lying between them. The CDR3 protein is CASIKGPQETQYF. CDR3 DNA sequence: TGTGCCAGCATCAAGGGCCCGCAAGAGACCCAGTACTTC.

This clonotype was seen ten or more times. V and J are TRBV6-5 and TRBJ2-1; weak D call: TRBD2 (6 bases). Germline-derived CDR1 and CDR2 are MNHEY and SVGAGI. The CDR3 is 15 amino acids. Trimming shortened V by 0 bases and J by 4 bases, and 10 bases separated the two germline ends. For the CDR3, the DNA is TGTGCCAGCAGTTACTCGGCGGGGTCGTACAATGAGCAGTTCTTC. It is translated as CASSYSAGSYNEQFF.

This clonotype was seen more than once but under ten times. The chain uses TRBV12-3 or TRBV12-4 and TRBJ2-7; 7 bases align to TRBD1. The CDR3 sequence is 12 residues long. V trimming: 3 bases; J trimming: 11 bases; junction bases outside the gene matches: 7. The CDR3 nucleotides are TGTGCCAGCAGTTTTACGGGGACAGAGAAGTACGTC. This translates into CASSFTGTEKYV.

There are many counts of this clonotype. CDR3 sequence (DNA): TGTGCCAGCAGTCGACAGAGCTCTGGGGCCAACGTCCTGACTTTC. Its translation is CASSRQSSGANVLTF. The chain carries TRBV6-5 and TRBJ2-6; D is possibly TRBD1 (5 bases). Trimming shortened V by 5 bases and J by 0 bases, and 8 bases separated the two germline ends. CDR1 is MNHEY and CDR2 is SVGAGI in the germline V gene. The CDR3 length is 15 residues.

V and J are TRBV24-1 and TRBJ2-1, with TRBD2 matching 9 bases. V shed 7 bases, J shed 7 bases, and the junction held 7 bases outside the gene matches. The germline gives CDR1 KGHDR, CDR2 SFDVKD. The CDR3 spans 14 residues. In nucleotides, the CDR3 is TGTGCCACCAGCCATCGCGGGAGGGGGAATGAGCAGTTCTTC. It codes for CATSHRGRGNEQFF.

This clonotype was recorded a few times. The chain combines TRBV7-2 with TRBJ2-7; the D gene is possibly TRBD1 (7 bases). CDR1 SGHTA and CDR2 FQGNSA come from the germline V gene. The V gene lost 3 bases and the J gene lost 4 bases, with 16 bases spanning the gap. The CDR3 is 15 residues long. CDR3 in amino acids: CASSLGGTGEYEQYF. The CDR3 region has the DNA TGTGCCAGCAGCTTGGGGGGTACAGGGGAATACGAGCAGTACTTC.

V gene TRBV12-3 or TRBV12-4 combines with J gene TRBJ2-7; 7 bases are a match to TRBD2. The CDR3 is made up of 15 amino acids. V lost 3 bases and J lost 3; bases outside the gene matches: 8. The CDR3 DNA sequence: TGTGCCAGCAGTTTGGTGGGGGGAGGGCTCTACGAGCAGTACTTC. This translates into CASSLVGGGLYEQYF.

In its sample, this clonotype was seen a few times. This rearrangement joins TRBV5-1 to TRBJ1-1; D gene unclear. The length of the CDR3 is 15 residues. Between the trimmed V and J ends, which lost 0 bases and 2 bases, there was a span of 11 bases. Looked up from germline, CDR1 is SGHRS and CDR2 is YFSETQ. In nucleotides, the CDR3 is TGCGCCAGCAGCTTGGGACGGGATAGCAACACTGAAGCTTTCTTT. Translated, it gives CASSLGRDSNTEAFF. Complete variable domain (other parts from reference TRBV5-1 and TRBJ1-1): KAGVTQTPRYLIKTRGQQVTLSCSPISGHRSVSWYQQTPGQGLQFLFEYFSETQRNKGNFPGRFSGRQFSNSRSEMNVSTLELGDSALYLCASSLGRDSNTEAFFGQGTRLTVV.

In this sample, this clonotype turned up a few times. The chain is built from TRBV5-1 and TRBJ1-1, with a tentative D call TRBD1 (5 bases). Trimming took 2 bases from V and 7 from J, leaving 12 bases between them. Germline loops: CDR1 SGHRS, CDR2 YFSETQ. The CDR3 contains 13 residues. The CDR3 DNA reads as TGCGCCAGCAGCTTAGGACACCGACATGAAGCTTTCTTT. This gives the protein CASSLGHRHEAFF. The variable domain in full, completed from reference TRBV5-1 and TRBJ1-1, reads KAGVTQTPRYLIKTRGQQVTLSCSPISGHRSVSWYQQTPGQGLQFLFEYFSETQRNKGNFPGRFSGRQFSNSRSEMNVSTLELGDSALYLCASSLGHRHEAFFGQGTRLTVV.

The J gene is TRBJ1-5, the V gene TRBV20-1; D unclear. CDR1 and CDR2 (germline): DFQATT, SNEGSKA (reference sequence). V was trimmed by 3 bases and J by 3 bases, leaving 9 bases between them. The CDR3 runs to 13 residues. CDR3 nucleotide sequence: TGCAGTGCTAGTCGCCAGGACAATCAGCCCCAGCATTTT. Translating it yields CSASRQDNQPQHF.

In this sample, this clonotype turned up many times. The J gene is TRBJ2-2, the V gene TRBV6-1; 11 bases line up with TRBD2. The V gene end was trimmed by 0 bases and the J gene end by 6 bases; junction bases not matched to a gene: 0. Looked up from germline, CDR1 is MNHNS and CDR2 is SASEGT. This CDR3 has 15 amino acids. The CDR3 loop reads CASSEASGGAGELFF. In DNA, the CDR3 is TGTGCCAGCAGTGAAGCTAGCGGGGGGGCCGGGGAGCTGTTTTTT.